This T cell receptor (beta chain) derives from a study of T cells in Graves' hyperthyroidism and ophthalmopathy. As for the study in general: Once the initial diagnosis was made, peripheral blood was obtained before any treatment. General observations from the study: Patients with ophthalmopathy were separated from those with stable hyperthyroidism by a 13 V-J model.

This clonotype was picked up many times. No antigen is known for it. The CDR3 covers 14 residues. Trimming shortened V by 2 bases and J by 5 bases, and 10 bases separated the two germline ends. CDR1 and CDR2 (germline): MNHEY, SVGEGT. Amplification yielded TCR beta CDR3 regions, with RNA transcripts as the source. When the TCR CDR3 underwent first-round RT-PCR, the HTBI primer set was used. TCRdb processed the multiplex PCR reads anew with MiXCR; each CDR3 protein has one entry. The data show about 320,000 distinct CDR3 sequences, 16% seen once. Absent ophthalmopathy progression within 18 months defined stable Graves' hyperthyroidism. Newly diagnosed patients aged 18 to 65 had hyperthyroidism of under 2 months' duration.

V is TRBV6-2 or TRBV6-3 and J is TRBJ2-1, with a possible D match to TRBD2 (5 bases). This receptor was taken from a man aged 25-45 years with Graves' hyperthyroidism. Sequenced sample: blood. CDR3 region: CASSYNGVDNEQFF. Written as DNA, the CDR3 is TGTGCCAGCAGTTACAACGGGGTCGACAATGAGCAGTTCTTC.